This T cell receptor (beta chain) was found in a study of cytomegalovirus exposure and HLA in healthy donors. Background on the study: In terms of ancestry, the Caucasian-associated cluster contained 75% to 85% of the 300 to 400 genotyped donors.

In the PCR, 60 Vbeta and 13 Jbeta primers were used. Produced via immunoSEQ multiplex PCR; TCRdb's table is partial and in-frame only. This table has approximately 150,000 clones, 72% appearing once. Germline CDR1 PRHDT, CDR2 FYEKMQ (reference sequence). The V segment lost 5 bases and the J segment 0 bases; nucleotides outside the gene matches: 7. CDR3 length: 16 amino acids. Study-level points and caveats: A few CMV-associated chains proved CMV antigen-specific in vitro.

To note about this clone: What it recognizes is unknown.

The specimen was PBMCs. The clonotype originates from a man in his forties in good health and CMV-seronegative. The V and J genes are TRBV13 and TRBJ2-3; 8 nucleotides line up with TRBD2. CDR3 in amino acids: CASSARLATSTDTQYF. The CDR3 DNA reads as TGTGCCAGCAGCGCGCGACTAGCGACTAGCACAGATACGCAGTATTTT.